The next 15 T cell receptor beta chains were all read from a single sample in a study of regulatory T cells in long-lasting Graves disease. Construction of TCR beta libraries relied on iRepertoire HTBI primers and on Arm-PCR targeting CDR3 regions. MiXCR, run by TCRdb on the multiplex PCR reads, gives a single entry per CDR3 protein. The sample has around 400,000 distinct CDR3 sequences, about 16% seen once. The time point: newly diagnosed GD, antithyroid drugs for less than 3 months. PBMCs provided the RNA from which the TCR library was made. The input for sequencing was peripheral blood mononuclear cells (PBMCs), taken at new diagnosis, from a patient treated with antithyroid drugs. These receptors came from a female donor with Graves disease.

This clonotype was seen at least ten times. The chain links TRBV5-1 to TRBJ1-2; D gene ambiguous. V dropped 2 bases and J dropped 7 bases, with 12 bases sitting between them. CDR1 SGHRS and CDR2 YFSETQ come from the germline V gene. The CDR3 runs to 13 residues. The CDR3 nucleotides read TGCGCCAGCAGCTTAAACGGGGAAGGTGGCTACACCTTC. It specifies CASSLNGEGGYTF. Together with reference TRBV5-1 and TRBJ1-2, the CDR3 gives the full variable domain: KAGVTQTPRYLIKTRGQQVTLSCSPISGHRSVSWYQQTPGQGLQFLFEYFSETQRNKGNFPGRFSGRQFSNSRSEMNVSTLELGDSALYLCASSLNGEGGYTFGSGTRLTVV.

This clonotype has a count of ten or more. CDR3 nucleotide sequence: TGCGCCAGCAGCTTGGGGGGGACGGCCTATGGCTACACCTTC. Translation: CASSLGGTAYGYTF. The chain employs TRBV5-1 and TRBJ1-2; maybe TRBD1 (5 bases). The germline V gene encodes CDR1 SGHRS and CDR2 YFSETQ. CDR3 size: 14 residues. The V gene lost 0 bases and the J gene lost 4 bases, with 10 bases spanning the gap.

This clonotype was detected a few times. V is TRBV19 and J is TRBJ1-5; TRBD1 might be the D (6 bases). V was trimmed by 7 bases and J by 3 bases, leaving 16 bases between them. CDR1 and CDR2 from the germline V gene are LNHDA and SQIVND (reference sequence). The CDR3 loop spans 15 amino acids. The CDR3 sequence: CASKGGQGFNQPQHF. CDR3 sequence (DNA): TGTGCCAGTAAGGGGGGGCAGGGCTTCAATCAGCCCCAGCATTTT.

On this clonotype itself: It may be a read error: a sequence one base away is much more abundant. The chain is built from TRBV29-1 and TRBJ1-4; a weak D match, TRBD1 (6 bases). CDR3 length equals 12 residues. V was cut by 4 bases and J by 7 bases, with 10 bases left in between. CDR1 is SQVTM, CDR2 ANQGSEA, per germline. The CDR3 DNA reads TGCAGCGTTGCAGGGGCTAGTGAAAAACTGTTTTTT. As protein: CSVAGASEKLFF.

This clonotype was counted many times. The CDR3 bases are TGTGCCAGCAGCTTGGGATGGACGGGCTCCTACGAGCAGTACTTC. This gives the protein CASSLGWTGSYEQYF. The V gene is TRBV11-1, the J gene TRBJ2-7; D call uncertain. The CDR3 is made up of 15 amino acids. Germline values: CDR1 SGHAT, CDR2 FQDESV (reference sequence). V lost 3 bases, J lost 0 bases, and 12 bases lay in between. Using reference TRBV11-1 and TRBJ2-7 for the parts outside the CDR3, the full variable domain is EAEVAQSPRYKITEKSQAVAFWCDPISGHATLYWYRQILGQGPELLVQFQDESVVDDSQLPKDRFSAERLKGVDSTLKIQPAELGDSAMYLCASSLGWTGSYEQYFGPGTRLTVT.

This clonotype has only a few counts. The chain has TRBV25-1 and TRBJ2-3; 7 nucleotides line up with TRBD1. The CDR3 runs to 13 residues. The junction had 6 bases not matched to a gene; V was cut back by 7 bases and J by 5 bases. Germline CDR1 reads MGHDK; CDR2 reads SYGVNS. CDR3 amino acids: CASKTDREDTQYF. CDR3 sequence (DNA): TGTGCCAGCAAAACCGACAGGGAAGATACGCAGTATTTT. Based on the CDR3 plus reference TRBV25-1 and TRBJ2-3, the full variable domain is EADIYQTPRYLVIGTGKKITLECSQTMGHDKMYWYQQDPGMELHLIHYSYGVNSTEKGDLSSESTVSRIRTEHFPLTLESARPSHTSQYLCASKTDREDTQYFGPGTRLTVL.

The table lists this clonotype with many counts. V gene TRBV27 combines with J gene TRBJ2-1, with 7 bases that match TRBD1. Germline CDR1 reads MNHEY; CDR2 reads SMNVEV (reference sequence). This CDR3 has 15 residues. Trimming cost V 6 bases and J 3 bases; bases outside gene matches: 8. The CDR3 DNA reads TGTGCCAGCAGCACGGGACAGCCATTCTACAATGAGCAGTTCTTC. Translated: CASSTGQPFYNEQFF.

The J gene is TRBJ2-7, the V gene TRBV6-1; D remains ambiguous. This CDR3 is 15 amino acids long. V was pared by 2 bases and J by 7 bases, with 18 bases between. CDR1 and CDR2 (germline): MNHNS, SASEGT. In DNA form, the CDR3 reads TGTGCCAGCAGTGAAAGGGCAACTTACCCTAGGGAGCAGTACTTC. Translating gives CASSERATYPREQYF.

This clonotype was recorded at least ten times. The chain carries TRBV2 and TRBJ2-7; D ambiguous. Germline CDR1 and CDR2: SNHLY and FYNNEI. The ends were cut back, 4 bases at V and 1 base at J, with 11 bases in the middle. The CDR3 spans 14 residues. CDR3: CASSAGMGSYEQYF. Written as DNA, the CDR3 is TGTGCCAGCAGTGCTGGGATGGGGTCCTACGAGCAGTACTTC. The full variable domain, in which reference TRBV2 and TRBJ2-7 provide the parts outside the CDR3, is EPEVTQTPSHQVTQMGQEVILRCVPISNHLYFYWYRQILGQKVEFLVSFYNNEISEKSEIFDDQFSVERPDGSNFTLKIRSTKLEDSAMYFCASSAGMGSYEQYFGPGTRLTVT.

V and J are TRBV9 and TRBJ2-3, with unresolved D. V was cut by 3 bases and J by 1 base, with 12 bases left in between. There are 15 residues in the CDR3. Germline lookup yields CDR1 SGDLS and CDR2 YYNGEE. CDR3: CASSGSTRGTDTQYF. The CDR3 DNA is TGTGCCAGCAGCGGATCCACAAGGGGCACAGATACGCAGTATTTT. Combining the CDR3 with reference TRBV9 and TRBJ2-3 gives the whole variable domain DSGVTQTPKHLITATGQRVTLRCSPRSGDLSVYWYQQSLDQGLQFLIQYYNGEERAKGNILERFSAQQFPDLHSELNLSSLELGDSALYFCASSGSTRGTDTQYFGPGTRLTVL.

This clonotype was observed many times. The chain carries TRBV20-1 and TRBJ1-1; 9 bases align to TRBD1. Germline assignment: CDR1 DFQATT and CDR2 SNEGSKA (reference sequence). CDR3 length: 14 residues. V shed 4 bases, J shed 5 bases, and the junction held 8 bases outside the gene matches. The CDR3 nucleotides read TGCAGTGCTAAGATCGGGACAGGGAGAACTGAAGCTTTCTTT. As protein: CSAKIGTGRTEAFF.

This clonotype came up many times. V and J are TRBV5-1 and TRBJ1-5, with D unresolved. Germline values: CDR1 SGHRS, CDR2 YFSETQ. This CDR3 spans 13 amino acids. With 1 base removed from V and 0 bases from J, the gap between germline ends came to 2 bases. The CDR3 region is CASSLHSNQPQHF. The DNA of the CDR3 is TGCGCCAGCAGCTTGCATAGCAATCAGCCCCAGCATTTT.

V gene TRBV28 combines with J gene TRBJ2-4, with D unresolved. From germline, CDR1 is MDHEN and CDR2 SYDVKM. There are 15 residues in the CDR3. V shed 2 bases and J shed 0 bases, with 8 bases lying between them. The CDR3 sequence: CASSLAVLAKNIQYF. In DNA, the CDR3 is TGTGCCAGCAGTTTAGCGGTACTAGCCAAAAACATTCAGTACTTC.

This rearrangement joins TRBV7-2 to TRBJ1-2; D not resolved. Trimming cost V 1 base and J 4 bases, with 10 bases left between them. Germline V gene sequence: CDR1 SGHTA, CDR2 FQGNSA. The length of the CDR3 is 14 residues. CDR3 bases: TGTGCCAGCAGCTTAGGACGGGGTTTCTATGGCTACACCTTC. Translated, it gives CASSLGRGFYGYTF.

This clonotype was observed at least ten times. The J gene is TRBJ2-1, the V gene TRBV10-3, with 10 bases that match TRBD2. Trimming at V came to 8 bases and at J to 4 bases, leaving 14 bases not matched to a gene. Germline V lookup: CDR1 ENHRY, CDR2 SYGVKD. CDR3 length: 17 residues. The chain's CDR3 is CAIGGKSGTSEYNEQFF. The CDR3 DNA is TGTGCCATCGGGGGGAAGTCCGGGACTAGCGAATACAATGAGCAGTTCTTC.